This T cell receptor beta chain was captured in a study of cytomegalovirus exposure and HLA in healthy donors. At the level of the study: Unique TCR beta sequences numbering approximately 100 million came from 150 million to 200 million T cells in an earlier analysis. General study points: Earlier analysis found most TCR beta V segments productive about 87% or about 30% of the time. Evidence from a later analysis indicated that most CMV-associated TCR beta chains looked HLA-restricted.

60 Vbeta and 13 Jbeta primers were used in PCR. Libraries were prepared by immunoSEQ multiplex PCR; TCRdb keeps only in-frame clonotypes and omits some of them. The sample has under 140,000 clones, over 65% seen once; the top ten hold around 1.3%. The CDR3 runs to 15 residues. V was trimmed by 2 bases and J by 5 bases, leaving 13 bases between them. Germline assignment: CDR1 MNHNS and CDR2 SASEGT. This clone was observed once. Its specificity is unknown. Sequencing used PBMCs. The clonotype was recovered from a woman aged 25 to 39 in good health and CMV-seronegative. This rearrangement joins TRBV6-1 to TRBJ1-5, with D maybe TRBD1 (6 bases). The CDR3 region has the DNA TGTGCCAGCAGTGAATACCTACAGGGACATCAGCCCCAGCATTTT. Protein product: CASSEYLQGHQPQHF.